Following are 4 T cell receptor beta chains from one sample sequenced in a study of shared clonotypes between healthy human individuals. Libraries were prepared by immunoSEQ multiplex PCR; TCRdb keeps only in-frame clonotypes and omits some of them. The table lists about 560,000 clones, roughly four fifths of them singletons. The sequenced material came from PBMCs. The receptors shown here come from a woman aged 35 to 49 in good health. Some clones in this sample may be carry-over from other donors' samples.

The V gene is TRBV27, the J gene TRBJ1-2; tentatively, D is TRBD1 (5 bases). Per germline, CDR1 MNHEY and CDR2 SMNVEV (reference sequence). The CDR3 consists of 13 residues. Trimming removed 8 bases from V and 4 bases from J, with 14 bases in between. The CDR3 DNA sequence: TGTGCCAGCGGAGTCCGGGGCAGCTATGGCTACACCTTC. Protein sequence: CASGVRGSYGYTF.

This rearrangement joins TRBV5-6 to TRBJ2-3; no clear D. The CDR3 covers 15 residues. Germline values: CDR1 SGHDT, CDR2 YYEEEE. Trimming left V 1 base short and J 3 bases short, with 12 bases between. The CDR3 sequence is CASSLSTPGTDTQYF. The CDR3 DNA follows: TGTGCCAGCAGCTTGAGTACGCCTGGTACAGATACGCAGTATTTT.

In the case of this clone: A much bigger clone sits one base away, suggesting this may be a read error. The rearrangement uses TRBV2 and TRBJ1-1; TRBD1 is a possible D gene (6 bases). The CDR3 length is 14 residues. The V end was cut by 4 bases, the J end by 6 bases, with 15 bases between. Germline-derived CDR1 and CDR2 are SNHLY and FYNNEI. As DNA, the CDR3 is TGTGCCAGCAGTGGGGGCCGGGGACACGCTGAAGCTTTCTTT. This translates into CASSGGRGHAEAFF.

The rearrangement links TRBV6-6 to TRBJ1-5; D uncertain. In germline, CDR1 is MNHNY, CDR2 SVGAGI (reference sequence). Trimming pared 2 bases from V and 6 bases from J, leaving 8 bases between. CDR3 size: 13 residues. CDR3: CASSYIQPQPQHF. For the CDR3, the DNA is TGTGCCAGCAGTTACATACAGCCTCAGCCCCAGCATTTT.